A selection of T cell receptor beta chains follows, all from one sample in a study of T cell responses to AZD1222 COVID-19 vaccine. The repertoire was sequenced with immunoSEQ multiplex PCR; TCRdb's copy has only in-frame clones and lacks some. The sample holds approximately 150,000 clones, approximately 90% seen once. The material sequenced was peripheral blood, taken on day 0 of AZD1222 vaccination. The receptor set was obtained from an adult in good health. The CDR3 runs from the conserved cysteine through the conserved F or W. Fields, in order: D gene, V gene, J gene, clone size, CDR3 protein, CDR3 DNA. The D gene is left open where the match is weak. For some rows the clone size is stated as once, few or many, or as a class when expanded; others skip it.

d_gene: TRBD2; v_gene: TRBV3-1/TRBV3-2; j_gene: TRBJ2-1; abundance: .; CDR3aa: CASSQDKAGGTSSYNEQFF; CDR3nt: TGTGCCAGCAGCCAAGATAAAGCGGGAGGGACGAGCTCCTACAATGAGCAGTTCTTC
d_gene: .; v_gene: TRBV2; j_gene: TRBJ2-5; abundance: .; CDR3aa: CASRKDGGPRKETQYF; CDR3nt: TGTGCCAGCAGGAAGGATGGTGGACCAAGAAAAGAGACCCAGTACTTC
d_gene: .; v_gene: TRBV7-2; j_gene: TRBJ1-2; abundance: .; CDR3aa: CASSPDSYGYTF; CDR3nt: TGTGCCAGCAGCCCGGACAGCTATGGCTACACCTTC
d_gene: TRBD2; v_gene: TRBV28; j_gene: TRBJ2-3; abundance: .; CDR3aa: CASMGRIAGPDTQYF; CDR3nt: TGTGCCAGCATGGGGAGGATAGCGGGACCAGATACGCAGTATTTT
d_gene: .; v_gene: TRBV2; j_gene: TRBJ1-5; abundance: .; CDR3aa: CASSEWGRGSNQPQHF; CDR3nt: TGTGCCAGCAGTGAGTGGGGGAGGGGAAGCAATCAGCCCCAGCATTTT
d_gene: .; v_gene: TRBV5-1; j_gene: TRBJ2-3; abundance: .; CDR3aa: CASSASQTGLMSTDTQYF; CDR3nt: TGCGCCAGCAGCGCAAGCCAGACGGGACTGATGAGCACAGATACGCAGTATTTT
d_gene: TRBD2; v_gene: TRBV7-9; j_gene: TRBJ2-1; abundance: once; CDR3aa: CASSQPRVAGVVEQFF; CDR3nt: TGTGCCAGCAGCCAACCGAGGGTAGCGGGAGTGGTTGAGCAGTTCTTC
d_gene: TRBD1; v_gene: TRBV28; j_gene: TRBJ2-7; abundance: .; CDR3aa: CASRPGQGLDEQYF; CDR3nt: TGTGCCAGCAGACCTGGACAGGGGCTTGACGAGCAGTACTTC
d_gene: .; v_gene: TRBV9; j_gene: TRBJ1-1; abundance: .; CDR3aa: CASSKLGRAGTEAFF; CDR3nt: TGTGCCAGCAGCAAACTGGGGAGGGCCGGCACTGAAGCTTTCTTT
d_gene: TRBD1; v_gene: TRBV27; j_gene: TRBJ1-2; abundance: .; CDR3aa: CASSLTGGHGYTF; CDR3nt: TGTGCCAGCAGTTTAACAGGGGGCCATGGCTACACCTTC
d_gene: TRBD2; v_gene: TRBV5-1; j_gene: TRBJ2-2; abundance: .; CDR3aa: CASSFRGAGELFF; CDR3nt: TGCGCCAGCAGCTTCCGGGGGGCCGGGGAGCTGTTTTTT
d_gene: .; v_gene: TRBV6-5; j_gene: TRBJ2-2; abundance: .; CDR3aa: CASSYAGTKNTGELFF; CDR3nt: TGTGCCAGCAGTTACGCGGGAACGAAGAACACCGGGGAGCTGTTTTTT
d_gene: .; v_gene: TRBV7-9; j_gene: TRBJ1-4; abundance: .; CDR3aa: CASSLGASTNEKLFF; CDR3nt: TGTGCCAGCAGCTTAGGGGCATCAACTAATGAAAAACTGTTTTTT
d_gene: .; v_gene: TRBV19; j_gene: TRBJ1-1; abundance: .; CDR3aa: CASSLWTANTEAFF; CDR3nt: TGTGCCAGTAGTCTGTGGACAGCCAACACTGAAGCTTTCTTT
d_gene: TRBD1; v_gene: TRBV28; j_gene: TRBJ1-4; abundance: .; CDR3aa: CASSLSGQGLEKLFF; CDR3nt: TGTGCCAGCAGTTTATCCGGACAGGGACTTGAAAAACTGTTTTTT
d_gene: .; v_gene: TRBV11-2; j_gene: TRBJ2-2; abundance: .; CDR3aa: CASSLSLLGNTGELFF; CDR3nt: TGTGCCAGCAGCTTATCTCTGCTAGGGAACACCGGGGAGCTGTTTTTT